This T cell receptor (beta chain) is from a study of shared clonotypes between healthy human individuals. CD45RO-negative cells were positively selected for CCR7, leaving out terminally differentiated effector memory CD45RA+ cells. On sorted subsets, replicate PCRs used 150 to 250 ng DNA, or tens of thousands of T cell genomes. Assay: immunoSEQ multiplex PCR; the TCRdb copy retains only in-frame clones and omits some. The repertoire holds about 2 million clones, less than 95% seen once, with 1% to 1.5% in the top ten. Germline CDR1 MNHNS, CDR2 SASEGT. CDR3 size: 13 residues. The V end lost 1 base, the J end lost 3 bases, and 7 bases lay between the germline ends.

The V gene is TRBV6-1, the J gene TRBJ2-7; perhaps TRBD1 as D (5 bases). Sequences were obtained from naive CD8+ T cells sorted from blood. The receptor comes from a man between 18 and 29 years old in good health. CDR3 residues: CASSEVGDYEQYF. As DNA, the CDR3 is TGTGCCAGCAGTGAAGTAGGGGACTACGAGCAGTACTTC.